The 28 T cell receptor beta chains reported below all come from one sample, sequenced in a study of blood T cell repertoires in COVID-19. Method: immunoSEQ multiplex PCR; TCRdb's copy keeps in-frame clones and lacks some. In the table there are about 240,000 clones, around 84% of which are singletons. What was sequenced was peripheral blood. The receptor set was obtained from a woman aged 18-29 years with acute or convalescent COVID-19.

This chain joins TRBV7-2 and TRBJ2-7, with D tentatively TRBD2 (6 bases). The CDR3 is 14 residues long. Per germline, CDR1 SGHTA and CDR2 FQGNSA. V gave up 3 bases and J gave up 3 bases, with 12 bases separating them. CDR3 in DNA: TGTGCCAGCAGCTTTCTAGCGCAAGACTACGAGCAGTACTTC. The encoded protein is CASSFLAQDYEQYF.

J is TRBJ1-2 and V is TRBV7-9, with TRBD1 as a possible D gene (6 bases). Germline-derived CDR1 and CDR2 are SEHNR and FQNEAQ (reference sequence). The CDR3 runs to 16 residues. The V gene lost 4 bases and the J gene lost 8 bases, with 23 bases spanning the gap. The CDR3 reads CASSWIGNRVLRGYTF. CDR3 in DNA: TGTGCCAGCAGCTGGATCGGGAACAGGGTCCTTCGAGGCTACACCTTC.

The chain links TRBV5-4 to TRBJ1-1; TRBD1 matches at 7 bases. CDR3 size: 14 residues. Losses at the gene ends were 0 bases for V and 5 bases for J; bases not matched to a gene: 4. Germline CDR1 reads SGHNT; CDR2 reads YYREEE (reference sequence). The CDR3, as DNA: TGTGCCAGCAGCTTGGACAGGGGCGGGACTGAAGCTTTCTTT. Amino acids: CASSLDRGGTEAFF.

V gene TRBV5-1 combines with J gene TRBJ1-2; D is unclear. V was shortened by 2 bases and J by 3 bases, with 14 bases between the two germline ends. Germline loops: CDR1 SGHRS, CDR2 YFSETQ. The CDR3 runs to 15 residues. CDR3 nucleotides: TGCGCCAGCAGCTTAGTATCGGGGTTCGACTATGGCTACACCTTC. Encoded protein: CASSLVSGFDYGYTF.

The rearrangement joins TRBV5-1 to TRBJ2-1; 11 positions match TRBD2. Germline V gene sequence: CDR1 SGHRS, CDR2 YFSETQ. The CDR3 has 21 amino acids. The J segment lost 8 bases and the V segment lost 0 bases, leaving 22 bases of the junction unmatched. The CDR3 nucleotides read TGCGCCAGCAGCTTGGTAAAAGGGACTAGCGGCCGGGCCCCCCTTTTCGATGAGCAGTTCTTC. The encoded protein is CASSLVKGTSGRAPLFDEQFF. The entire variable domain, with the rest obtained from reference TRBV5-1 and TRBJ2-1, is as follows: KAGVTQTPRYLIKTRGQQVTLSCSPISGHRSVSWYQQTPGQGLQFLFEYFSETQRNKGNFPGRFSGRQFSNSRSEMNVSTLELGDSALYLCASSLVKGTSGRAPLFDEQFFGPGTRLTVL.

In this sample, this clone turned up once. The chain combines TRBV6-1 with TRBJ2-5; D is unclear. The CDR3 sequence is 11 residues long. The V end lost 6 bases, the J end lost 4 bases, and 6 bases lay between the germline ends. Germline CDR1 reads MNHNS; CDR2 reads SASEGT. The CDR3 DNA follows: TGTGCCAGCAGGAAACTAGAGACCCAGTACTTC. As protein: CASRKLETQYF.

Worth noting for this clone: Other DNA sequences in this sample translate to the same CDR3. The chain combines TRBV28 with TRBJ2-7; D is possibly TRBD1 (5 bases). Trimming pared 2 bases from V and 4 bases from J, leaving 9 bases between. CDR1 and CDR2 from the germline V gene are MDHEN and SYDVKM. The CDR3 spans 13 residues. CDR3 protein: CASSLVGAYEQYF. The CDR3 DNA is TGTGCCAGCAGTTTAGTTGGGGCTTACGAGCAGTACTTC.

The gene calls are TRBV7-9 and TRBJ1-1; 8 bases are a match to TRBD1. V trimming: 5 bases; J trimming: 1 base; junction bases outside the gene matches: 3. Per germline, CDR1 SEHNR and CDR2 FQNEAQ (reference sequence). The CDR3 totals 14 residues. CDR3 DNA: TGTGCCAGCAGCCCTACAGGGGGGAACACTGAAGCTTTCTTT. Its translation is CASSPTGGNTEAFF.

This rearrangement joins TRBV7-6 to TRBJ2-3; the match to TRBD2 covers 8 bases. The germline gives CDR1 SGHVS, CDR2 FNYEAQ. Unmatched junction bases numbered 13, after V lost 1 base and J lost 4 bases. The CDR3 is made up of 18 amino acids. CDR3 residues: CASSLVASAGVFADTQYF. CDR3 DNA: TGTGCCAGCAGCTTAGTAGCATCAGCGGGAGTTTTCGCAGATACGCAGTATTTT.

J is TRBJ2-5 and V is TRBV6-6; D unresolved. The CDR3 runs 14 residues. Trimming cost V 0 bases and J 1 base, with 6 bases left between them. Germline assignment: CDR1 MNHNY and CDR2 SVGAGI (reference sequence). The CDR3 DNA reads TGTGCCAGCAGTTACTCGGGCAGCCAAGAGACCCAGTACTTC. This encodes CASSYSGSQETQYF.

Note on this clone: This specimen includes other DNA sequences encoding the same CDR3. V and J are TRBV6-2 or TRBV6-3 and TRBJ2-7; D uncertain. Germline CDR1 reads MNHEY; CDR2 reads SVGEGT. The CDR3 contains 12 residues. The ends were cut back, 2 bases at V and 3 bases at J, with 5 bases in the middle. The CDR3 DNA sequence: TGTGCCAGCAGTTACCCCGTCTACGAGCAGTACTTC. Translated, it gives CASSYPVYEQYF.

The chain employs TRBV5-6 and TRBJ2-7; D remains unclear. The CDR3 covers 15 residues. Per germline, CDR1 SGHDT and CDR2 YYEEEE. Trimming took off 4 bases at V and 2 bases at J, with 16 bases between the two ends. CDR3 in DNA: TGTGCCAGCAGCCCGGTGGGCAGTAGTACCTACGAGCAGTACTTC. Protein sequence: CASSPVGSSTYEQYF.

This chain joins TRBV7-9 and TRBJ2-1; D is ambiguous. Germline CDR1 and CDR2: SEHNR and FQNEAQ (reference sequence). Trimming took 4 bases from V and 0 from J, leaving 22 bases between them. The CDR3 consists of 19 residues. CDR3 sequence (DNA): TGTGCCAGCAGCTCCACGGCGCCTCTAGGTCCAAGCTCCTACAATGAGCAGTTCTTC. Encoded protein: CASSSTAPLGPSSYNEQFF.

This clone has just a few counts. The chain carries TRBV15 and TRBJ2-3; 10 positions agree with TRBD2. The ends lost 0 bases at V and 4 bases at J; junction bases unmatched: 4. There are 16 residues in the CDR3. CDR1 and CDR2 from the germline V gene are LNHNV and YYDKDF (reference sequence). The CDR3 nucleotides are TGTGCCACCAGCAGAGATGCGAGCGGGAGGGCAGATACGCAGTATTTT. Protein: CATSRDASGRADTQYF.

This clone appeared once. The rearrangement joins TRBV3-1 (or the pseudogene TRBV3-2) to TRBJ1-4; D gene uncertain. Germline CDR1 and CDR2: LGHDT and YNNKEL (reference sequence). V lost 1 base and J 3 bases, leaving 9 bases between the germline ends. The CDR3 has 15 amino acids. The CDR3 is CASSQAPHPNEKLFF. DNA of the CDR3: TGTGCCAGCAGCCAAGCCCCACATCCTAATGAAAAACTGTTTTTT.

The V gene is TRBV4-3, the J gene TRBJ2-1, with D perhaps TRBD2 (6 bases). The ends were cut back, 0 bases at V and 5 bases at J, with 11 bases in the middle. CDR1 and CDR2 (germline): LGHNA, YSLEER. CDR3 length equals 15 residues. In DNA form, the CDR3 reads TGCGCCAGCAGCCAAGATGTCGGCGGGAACAATGAGCAGTTCTTC. It encodes CASSQDVGGNNEQFF.

The rearrangement uses TRBV24-1 and TRBJ1-3; maybe TRBD1 (6 bases). CDR1 is KGHDR, CDR2 SFDVKD, per germline. Trimming shortened V by 7 bases and J by 4 bases, and 16 bases separated the two germline ends. This CDR3 is 15 amino acids long. The CDR3 is CATRPSRGGGNTIYF. The CDR3 DNA reads as TGTGCCACCAGACCGAGCAGGGGTGGCGGAAACACCATATATTTT.

The V call is TRBV7-6, the J call TRBJ2-7; possibly TRBD2 for D (6 bases). V lost 5 bases and J 5 bases, leaving 16 bases between the germline ends. This CDR3 comprises 14 residues. The germline gives CDR1 SGHVS, CDR2 FNYEAQ. CDR3 sequence (DNA): TGTGCCAGCAGCCAAAATACGGGGGTCCACGAGCAGTACTTC. Encoded protein: CASSQNTGVHEQYF.

The V gene is TRBV6-1, the J gene TRBJ1-2, with 7 positions matching TRBD1. V dropped 0 bases and J dropped 8; count of bases not matched to a gene: 12. The CDR3 length is 16 residues. The germline V gene encodes CDR1 MNHNS and CDR2 SASEGT. The CDR3 loop reads CASSEAFTEGAQGYTF. The DNA for the CDR3 is TGTGCCAGCAGTGAAGCATTCACAGAGGGGGCGCAGGGCTACACCTTC.

The rearrangement joins TRBV11-2 to TRBJ1-2; TRBD1 might be the D (6 bases). Trimming took 5 bases from V and 7 from J, leaving 20 bases between them. The CDR3 extends over 15 amino acids. CDR1 is SGHAT and CDR2 is FQNNGV in the germline V gene. This CDR3 is CASSQPNRVMGGYTF. In DNA, the CDR3 is TGTGCCAGCAGCCAACCGAACAGGGTCATGGGTGGCTACACCTTC.

The CDR3 DNA reads TGTGCCAGCAGCTTAGAACCTAGGGGGCGCGGGGAGACCCAGTACTTC. Its protein product is CASSLEPRGRGETQYF. V gene TRBV11-2 combines with J gene TRBJ2-5, with TRBD1 identical over 7 bases. Germline values: CDR1 SGHAT, CDR2 FQNNGV. CDR3 length: 16 residues. V shed 0 bases and J 5 bases; nucleotides not matched to a gene: 9.

The rearrangement uses TRBV4-3 and TRBJ1-6, with TRBD1 matching 7 bases. Germline-derived CDR1 and CDR2 are LGHNA and YSLEER. With 1 base clipped from V and 8 bases from J, the junction kept 8 bases outside the gene matches. The CDR3 length is 16 residues. In DNA form, the CDR3 reads TGCGCCAGCAGCCAAGGGACAGGTTTATTGGATTCACCCCTCCACTTT. The encoded protein is CASSQGTGLLDSPLHF.

This chain uses TRBV30 with TRBJ2-2, with TRBD2 identical over 10 bases. The ends lost 0 bases at V and 1 base at J; junction bases unmatched: 5. Germline CDR1 reads GTSNPN; CDR2 reads SVGIG (reference sequence). CDR3 length equals 17 residues. In DNA, the CDR3 is TGTGCCTGGAGTGTACCGAGACTAGCGGGGAACACCGGGGAGCTGTTTTTT. It yields the protein CAWSVPRLAGNTGELFF.

This sequence joins TRBV2 and TRBJ2-5; D gene uncertain. CDR1 and CDR2 (germline): SNHLY, FYNNEI. CDR3 size: 15 residues. Trimming took 4 bases from V and 1 from J, leaving 13 bases between them. DNA for the CDR3: TGTGCCAGCAGTGGTGGGCAAGCCTCCCAAGAGACCCAGTACTTC. The encoded protein is CASSGGQASQETQYF.

This clone came up a few times. This chain joins TRBV18 and TRBJ2-7; D gene ambiguous. Germline CDR1 is KGHSH and CDR2 is LQKENI. The CDR3 covers 15 residues. V lost 8 bases and J 2 bases, leaving 19 bases between the germline ends. This CDR3 reads CASLLGLGPTYEQYF. The CDR3 coding sequence is TGTGCCAGCCTTTTAGGTCTAGGTCCTACCTACGAGCAGTACTTC. The full variable domain, its missing parts supplied by reference TRBV18 and TRBJ2-7, is NAGVMQNPRHLVRRRGQEARLRCSPMKGHSHVYWYRQLPEEGLKFMVYLQKENIIDESGMPKERFSAEFPKEGPSILRIQQVVRGDSAAYFCASLLGLGPTYEQYFGPGTRLTVT.

The chain joins TRBV3-1 (or the pseudogene TRBV3-2) to TRBJ2-1; 8 positions match TRBD2. Trimming removed 0 bases from V and 4 bases from J; junction bases left unmatched: 8. CDR3 length equals 17 residues. CDR1 and CDR2 (germline): LGHDT, YNNKEL (reference sequence). This chain's CDR3 is CASSQDPPLAAYNEQFF. CDR3 nucleotides: TGTGCCAGCAGCCAAGATCCACCACTAGCGGCGTACAATGAGCAGTTCTTC.

This chain uses TRBV20-1 with TRBJ1-2; D is undetermined. Germline lookup yields CDR1 DFQATT and CDR2 SNEGSKA (reference sequence). Trimming left V 3 bases short and J 4 bases short, with 12 bases between. The CDR3 extends over 13 amino acids. The DNA of the CDR3 is TGCAGTGCTAGTGGGCACTCTAGCTATGGCTACACCTTC. Translated: CSASGHSSYGYTF.

CDR3 nucleotide sequence: TGCGCCAGCAGCCAAGAATCGACTAGCGGCACAGATACGCAGTATTTT. Its translation: CASSQESTSGTDTQYF. The J gene is TRBJ2-3, the V gene TRBV4-1; TRBD2 matches 8 bases. The CDR3 runs to 16 residues. CDR1 is MGHRA and CDR2 is YSYEKL in the germline V gene. After removal of 0 bases from V and 1 base from J, the junction contained 3 bases not matched to a gene.